These T cell receptor beta chains were read from a single sample in a study of blood T cell repertoires in COVID-19. Sequencing was performed with immunoSEQ multiplex PCR; in TCRdb, only in-frame clones are kept and a portion is missing. This table has about 260,000 clones, about 87% appearing once. Material: PBMCs or T cells enriched from blood (not recorded which). These receptors all come from a woman in her 50s who had recovered from COVID-19. Both conserved end residues are part of each CDR3. The D gene is left open where the match is weak. Clone size, where shown, is once, few, many, or a class for clones that have expanded.

j_call,clone_size,d_call,v_call,cdr3_nt,cdr3_aa
TRBJ2-6,few,TRBD2,TRBV28,TGTGCCAGCAGTCGTCTAGCGGGAGGGCCCTCTGGGGCCAACGTCCTGACTTTC,CASSRLAGGPSGANVLTF
TRBJ2-7,-,TRBD1,TRBV6-1,TGTGCCAGCAGACCCGGGACAGGGGGCATCTACGAGCAGTACTTC,CASRPGTGGIYEQYF
TRBJ2-3,-,-,TRBV15,TGTGCCACCAGCAGAGATCGGGGTAGAACAGATACGCAGTATTTT,CATSRDRGRTDTQYF
TRBJ2-3,-,TRBD2,TRBV9,TGTGCCAGCAGCGTAGGCTTTGCGGGAGGTTCAGATACGCAGTATTTT,CASSVGFAGGSDTQYF
TRBJ1-3,-,-,TRBV27,TGTGCCAGCAGTTACAGGGAAGGATCGGGAAACACCATATATTTT,CASSYREGSGNTIYF
TRBJ2-1,few,-,TRBV30,TGTGCCTGGAGTGACTCGGGAGCCCAGTTCTTC,CAWSDSGAQFF
TRBJ2-1,-,TRBD1,TRBV7-9,TGTGCCAGCAGCTCGGGACAGGGAGGAATGAGGGAGCAGTTCTTC,CASSSGQGGMREQFF
TRBJ1-6,-,-,TRBV5-1,TGCGCCAGCAGCCGAGCGGGGGCAGCCAATTCACCCCTCCACTTT,CASSRAGAANSPLHF
TRBJ1-3,-,TRBD1,TRBV7-2,TGTGCCAGCAGCTTAGACAGGGGGCTTGGAAACACCATATATTTT,CASSLDRGLGNTIYF
TRBJ2-5,-,TRBD1,TRBV2,TGTGCCAGCAGTGAAGCGCTTCATGGGACAGGGGAGACCCAGTACTTC,CASSEALHGTGETQYF
TRBJ2-3,-,TRBD2,TRBV24-1,TGTGCCACCAGTGACCCCCGAGGGCGGGAGGGTACGCAGTATTTT,CATSDPRGREGTQYF
TRBJ1-5,-,TRBD1,TRBV6-5,TGTGCCAGCAGTTCCGCGGACAGGGGTGCTCAGCCCCAGCATTTT,CASSSADRGAQPQHF
TRBJ1-4,-,-,TRBV15,TGTGCCACCAGCAGAGTCCAGGCTGCAACTAATGAAAAACTGTTTTTT,CATSRVQAATNEKLFF
TRBJ2-7,-,TRBD2,TRBV18,TGTGCCAGCTCGCCACTGGGACTAGCGGGGGGAAGCTCCTACGAGCAGTACTTC,CASSPLGLAGGSSYEQYF
TRBJ2-5,-,TRBD1,TRBV29-1,TGCAGCGTCGCTCCTCGGACCCGACAGGGAGAGACCCAGTACTTC,CSVAPRTRQGETQYF
TRBJ1-2,-,TRBD1,TRBV29-1,TGCAGCGTTGACCCGAAGAGGGGGGACAGTTCGTCTAACTATGGCTACACCTTC,CSVDPKRGDSSSNYGYTF
TRBJ2-7,-,-,TRBV7-3,TGTGCCAGCAGCTTAGACAGGTCCTACGAGCAGTACTTC,CASSLDRSYEQYF
TRBJ2-1,-,-,TRBV9,TGTGCCAGCAGCGTAGGGTGGGGGGTTGACTCCTACAATGAGCAGTTCTTC,CASSVGWGVDSYNEQFF
TRBJ1-2,-,TRBD1,TRBV19,TGTGCCAGTGGAACTACAGGGGGGTATAGCTATGGCTACACCTTC,CASGTTGGYSYGYTF
TRBJ1-1,-,-,TRBV7-2,TGTGCCAGCAGCTTAGACAGGGAGTTAGTCACTGAAGCTTTCTTT,CASSLDRELVTEAFF
TRBJ2-1,-,TRBD1,TRBV9,TGTGCCAGCAGCGCGAGGGGACAGAGCTCCTACAATGAGCAGTTCTTC,CASSARGQSSYNEQFF
TRBJ1-4,-,-,TRBV5-6,TGTGCCAGCAGCTTTGGCCGGGGAGCAACTAATGAAAAACTGTTTTTT,CASSFGRGATNEKLFF
TRBJ2-1,-,TRBD2,TRBV7-3,TGTGCCAGCAGCTTAGCTATGAGGGGACTAGCGGGAGGCTACAATGAGCAGTTCTTC,CASSLAMRGLAGGYNEQFF
TRBJ2-7,once,TRBD2,TRBV5-5,TGTGCCAGCAGCCCCGTAGCGGGAGGGTACGAGCAGTACTTC,CASSPVAGGYEQYF
TRBJ1-5,-,-,TRBV6-5,TGTGCCAGTACCGAGACTTTTTTTGGACAGCCCCAGCATTTT,CASTETFFGQPQHF
TRBJ1-6,-,-,TRBV27,TGTGCCAGCAGTTTATCTTGGAGCTATAATTCACCCCTCCACTTT,CASSLSWSYNSPLHF
TRBJ2-2,-,-,TRBV24-1,TGTGCCACCAACACAGGGTCGAACACCGGGGAGCTGTTTTTT,CATNTGSNTGELFF
TRBJ2-1,few,-,TRBV5-6,TGTGCCAGCGGGCCGGGGTGGAGTGCCTACAATGAGCAGTTCTTC,CASGPGWSAYNEQFF
TRBJ1-5,-,TRBD1,TRBV28,TGTGCCAGCAGTTTATTGGACAGGGGTTTGAGTTATCAGCCCCAGCATTTT,CASSLLDRGLSYQPQHF
TRBJ1-6,-,TRBD1,TRBV5-5,TGTGCCAGCAGTGGGACAGATAATTCACCCCTCCACTTT,CASSGTDNSPLHF
TRBJ2-3,-,-,TRBV11-2,TGTGCCAGCAGTTCTAGCCCGGCTTACACAGATACGCAGTATTTT,CASSSSPAYTDTQYF
TRBJ2-1,once,TRBD2,TRBV28,TGTGCCAGCAGGAGCGGGAGAGGGTCCTACAATGAGCAGTTCTTC,CASRSGRGSYNEQFF
TRBJ2-7,-,TRBD2,TRBV7-2,TGTGCCAGCAGCTTACGCGGGGGGAGCTCCTACGAGCAGTACTTC,CASSLRGGSSYEQYF
TRBJ1-5,-,-,TRBV4-2,TGTGCCAGCAGCCAAGAGACAGGTAATCAGCCCCAGCATTTT,CASSQETGNQPQHF
TRBJ2-2,-,-,TRBV5-1,TGCGCCAGCAGCTTGGCGGCAGGGATAACCGGGGAGCTGTTTTTT,CASSLAAGITGELFF
TRBJ2-7,once,TRBD2,TRBV30,TGTGCTGCCCCGGGACTAGCGGATTACGAGCAGTACTTC,CAAPGLADYEQYF
TRBJ2-1,few,-,TRBV7-2,TGTGCCAGCAGCTTAGCTAGGAGTGGAAGGACATACACCATCTCCTACAATGAGCAGTTCTTC,CASSLARSGRTYTISYNEQFF
TRBJ1-5,-,-,TRBV21-1,TGTGCCAGCAGACCCCCCTGGACAGGTAAGGCGCCCCAGCATTTT,CASRPPWTGKAPQHF
TRBJ1-5,-,-,TRBV27,TGTGCCAGCAGGGTCTCGGGATTTAATAGCAATCAGCCCCAGCATTTT,CASRVSGFNSNQPQHF
TRBJ2-3,-,TRBD1,TRBV28,TGTGCCAGCAGTACGGACAGGGCTTCTACCGATACGCAGTATTTT,CASSTDRASTDTQYF
TRBJ2-3,-,-,TRBV29-1,TGCAGCGTTGAAAGGGGTAGCGGAGCAGATACGCAGTATTTT,CSVERGSGADTQYF
TRBJ2-1,-,TRBD2,TRBV7-3,TGTGCCAGCAGCGCCAGCGGGAGGGCGTACAATGAGCAGTTCTTC,CASSASGRAYNEQFF
TRBJ1-1,-,-,TRBV20-1,TGCAGTGCTACCACGCCCCGGGGGGCTTTCTTT,CSATTPRGAFF
TRBJ2-1,-,-,TRBV29-1,TGCAGCGTTGGGACAGTGGGGCAGTTCTTC,CSVGTVGQFF
TRBJ2-7,-,-,TRBV11-2,TGTGCCAGCAGCCTCCCCGGGGACACCTCAGGGTGGAGACAGTACTTC,CASSLPGDTSGWRQYF
TRBJ2-1,-,-,TRBV7-3,TGTGCCAGCAGCCGAAGTTCTAAAGCGGGCGATGAGCAGTTCTTC,CASSRSSKAGDEQFF
TRBJ2-1,-,-,TRBV2,TGTGCCAGCAGTAGACAGGACTATGAGCAGTTCTTC,CASSRQDYEQFF
TRBJ1-2,-,TRBD1,TRBV28,TGTGCCAGCAGTTTATTAGAGGGGGCCTATGGCTACACCTTC,CASSLLEGAYGYTF
TRBJ1-1,-,-,TRBV27,TGTGCCAGCAGTTCCAGTCACAGGAACACTGAAGCTTTCTTT,CASSSSHRNTEAFF
TRBJ1-5,-,TRBD1,TRBV7-6,TGTGCCAGCAGCTTAAAAACAGGGGTCAATCAGCCCCAGCATTTT,CASSLKTGVNQPQHF
TRBJ1-6,-,-,TRBV28,TGTGCCAGCAGTTTGAGGAATTCACCCCTCCACTTT,CASSLRNSPLHF
TRBJ2-2,-,-,TRBV12-3/TRBV12-4,TGTGCCAGCAGCCAAAAGAACACCGGGGAGCTGTTTTTT,CASSQKNTGELFF
TRBJ2-7,-,-,TRBV15,TGTGCCACCAGCACAGACATACTCGGCGAGCAGTACTTC,CATSTDILGEQYF
TRBJ2-2,-,-,TRBV2,TGTGCCAGCAGTGAAGGGTTGGTAGCCTGGGCCGGGGAGCTGTTTTTT,CASSEGLVAWAGELFF
TRBJ2-5,-,TRBD2,TRBV7-2,TGTGCCAGCAGCTTAATAGCGGGGGCTGGAGAGACCCAGTACTTC,CASSLIAGAGETQYF
TRBJ1-3,-,-,TRBV6-5,TGTGCCAGCAGTTTCGATACGGTTACTGGAAACACCATATATTTT,CASSFDTVTGNTIYF
TRBJ1-5,-,TRBD1,TRBV28,TGTGCCAGCAGCCCCGGGACAGGGGTCAATCAGCCCCAGCATTTT,CASSPGTGVNQPQHF
TRBJ2-2,-,TRBD1,TRBV6-5,TGTGCCAGCCGTCGGACAGGCGCCACCGGGGAGCTGTTTTTT,CASRRTGATGELFF
TRBJ1-2,-,-,TRBV30,TGTGCCTGGAATAGGGGGGGGAATGGCTACACCTTC,CAWNRGGNGYTF